Shown below are 16 T cell receptor beta chains from a single sample sequenced in a study of shared clonotypes between healthy human individuals. TCRdb keeps only in-frame clones here, not all; method: immunoSEQ multiplex PCR. Of around 500,000 clones listed, around 85% were seen once; the top ten hold approximately 12%. Material: PBMCs. The source of these receptors is a woman in her forties in good health. Some clones in this sample may be carry-over from other donors' samples.

The V gene is TRBV25-1, the J gene TRBJ1-2, with unresolved D. This CDR3 contains 11 residues. Trimming left V 4 bases short and J 2 bases short, with 2 bases between. Germline V gene sequence: CDR1 MGHDK, CDR2 SYGVNS. This CDR3 reads CASSANYGYTF. The CDR3 DNA reads as TGTGCCAGCAGTGCCAACTATGGCTACACCTTC.

This chain uses TRBV9 with TRBJ2-2; no reliable D call. CDR1 is SGDLS, CDR2 YYNGEE, per germline. V shed 1 base and J shed 3 bases, with 7 bases lying between them. This CDR3 region has 14 residues. For the CDR3, the DNA is TGTGCCAGCAGCGTACGACTGGACACCGGGGAGCTGTTTTTT. As protein: CASSVRLDTGELFF.

The chain links TRBV27 to TRBJ1-1; TRBD1 agrees at 7 bases. V shed 4 bases and J 5 bases; nucleotides not matched to a gene: 4. The CDR3 spans 13 residues. CDR1 is MNHEY, CDR2 SMNVEV, per germline (reference sequence). CDR3 amino acids: CASSYPDRTEAFF. The CDR3 nucleotides read TGTGCCAGCAGTTACCCGGACAGGACTGAAGCTTTCTTT.

This sequence joins TRBV7-2 and TRBJ2-7; D gene ambiguous. Germline CDR1 reads SGHTA; CDR2 reads FQGNSA. Trimming pared 1 base from V and 4 bases from J, leaving 8 bases between. This CDR3 region has 13 residues. CDR3 residues: CASSLVSPYEQYF. In DNA form, the CDR3 reads TGTGCCAGCAGCTTAGTTTCCCCTTACGAGCAGTACTTC.

In regard to this clone: A far larger clone is a single base away, which makes a read error likely. Other nucleotide sequences from this sample produce the same CDR3. The chain combines TRBV6-6 with TRBJ1-1, with TRBD1 as a possible D gene (5 bases). Germline CDR1 MNHNY, CDR2 SVGAGI (reference sequence). This CDR3 has 15 residues. The CDR3 protein is CATHPSPGLGTEAFF. Here the CDR3 DNA reads TGTGCTACCCACCCGAGTCCAGGGCTTGGCACTGAAGCTTTCTTT.

CDR3 region: CSAISNEQFF. The DNA of the CDR3 is TGCAGTGCTATCAGCAATGAGCAGTTCTTC. The chain couples TRBV20-1 to TRBJ2-1; D not certain. V lost 4 bases, J lost 6 bases, and 4 bases lay in between. Germline V gene lookup returns CDR1 DFQATT and CDR2 SNEGSKA (reference sequence). The CDR3 loop spans 10 amino acids.

V is TRBV5-4 and J is TRBJ1-2; no reliable D call. CDR3 size: 15 residues. V lost 2 bases to trimming and J lost 4 bases, with 15 bases between them. Germline lookup yields CDR1 SGHNT and CDR2 YYREEE (reference sequence). The CDR3 sequence is CASSLPVEAPYGYTF. The CDR3 DNA sequence: TGTGCCAGCAGCTTACCCGTGGAGGCTCCCTATGGCTACACCTTC. Together with reference TRBV5-4 and TRBJ1-2, the CDR3 gives the full variable domain: ETGVTQSPTHLIKTRGQQVTLRCSSQSGHNTVSWYQQALGQGPQFIFQYYREEENGRGNFPPRFSGLQFPNYSSELNVNALELDDSALYLCASSLPVEAPYGYTFGSGTRLTVV.

Comment on this clone: Other nucleotide sequences from this sample produce the same CDR3. This chain joins TRBV7-3 and TRBJ2-3; TRBD2 matches 10 bases. Trimming at V came to 5 bases and at J to 6 bases, leaving 5 bases not matched to a gene. Germline loops: CDR1 SGHTA, CDR2 FQGTGA. The CDR3 runs to 14 residues. The CDR3 loop is CASSLGLAADTQYF. CDR3 DNA sequence: TGTGCCAGCAGCCTAGGACTAGCGGCGGATACGCAGTATTTT.

This clone was counted a few times. The chain has TRBV2 and TRBJ2-1; D possibly corresponds to TRBD2 (5 bases). V lost 1 base, J lost 3 bases, and 10 bases lay in between. Germline CDR1 and CDR2: SNHLY and FYNNEI. The length of the CDR3 is 15 residues. CDR3 sequence: CASSEEASHYNEQFF. The CDR3 nucleotides are TGTGCCAGCAGTGAAGAAGCTAGCCACTACAATGAGCAGTTCTTC.

This clone was found a few times. The chain carries TRBV5-1 and TRBJ2-3, with 7 bases lining up with TRBD1. This CDR3 is 14 amino acids long. CDR1 and CDR2 (germline): SGHRS, YFSETQ. After removal of 4 bases from V and 6 bases from J, the junction contained 8 bases not matched to a gene. In DNA form, the CDR3 reads TGCGCCAGCAGCCCGGGACAGCTCGGGGATACGCAGTATTTT. It yields the protein CASSPGQLGDTQYF.

This sequence joins TRBV2 and TRBJ2-5; TRBD1 agrees at 7 bases. The CDR3 contains 13 residues. The V segment lost 9 bases and the J segment 6 bases; nucleotides outside the gene matches: 10. Germline CDR1 SNHLY, CDR2 FYNNEI. CDR3 protein: CASEIGGVQTQYF. CDR3 coding DNA: TGTGCCAGTGAGATAGGGGGCGTACAGACCCAGTACTTC.

The chain has TRBV4-1 and TRBJ2-7; D not resolved. The V end lost 1 base, the J end lost 4 bases, and 8 bases lay between the germline ends. The CDR3 loop spans 13 amino acids. CDR1 and CDR2 (germline): MGHRA, YSYEKL. In nucleotides, the CDR3 is TGCGCCAGCAGCCAAGGATACGGTTACGAGCAGTACTTC. It translates to CASSQGYGYEQYF.

The V and J genes are TRBV2 and TRBJ2-7; 9 nucleotides match TRBD1. Germline V gives CDR1 SNHLY, CDR2 FYNNEI. Germline trimming cut 10 bases from V and 3 bases from J; bases unmatched to any gene: 7. The CDR3 totals 13 residues. CDR3 sequence reads: CATSGQGFYEQYF. The DNA for the CDR3 is TGTGCCACCTCAGGACAGGGGTTCTACGAGCAGTACTTC. The variable domain in full, completed from reference TRBV2 and TRBJ2-7, reads EPEVTQTPSHQVTQMGQEVILRCVPISNHLYFYWYRQILGQKVEFLVSFYNNEISEKSEIFDDQFSVERPDGSNFTLKIRSTKLEDSAMYFCATSGQGFYEQYFGPGTRLTVT.

Comments on this clone: This is likely an artifact of a read error, given a far larger clone one base away. The chain employs TRBV4-1 and TRBJ2-7, with D uncertain. Germline values: CDR1 MGHRA, CDR2 YSYEKL. The V gene lost 4 bases and the J gene lost 0 bases, with 13 bases spanning the gap. CDR3 length equals 15 residues. CDR3 in amino acids: CASSPGCGISYEQYF. The CDR3, as DNA: TGCGCCAGCAGCCCCGGATGTGGCATCTCCTACGAGCAGTACTTC.

The rearrangement joins TRBV10-3 to TRBJ1-5; 8 bases are shared with TRBD1. Germline V gives CDR1 ENHRY, CDR2 SYGVKD. CDR3 length: 15 amino acids. V trimming: 5 bases; J trimming: 5 bases; junction bases outside the gene matches: 8. For the CDR3, the DNA is TGTGCCATCAGTCCCTCGACAGGGGCGGATCAGCCCCAGCATTTT. It codes for CAISPSTGADQPQHF.

The V call is TRBV7-3, the J call TRBJ2-1, with TRBD2 as a possible D gene (6 bases). Deletions cut 5 bases from V and 8 bases from J, with 13 bases between. Germline CDR1 SGHTA, CDR2 FQGTGA. The length of the CDR3 is 13 residues. The CDR3 protein is CASSPRRVDEQFF. In DNA form, the CDR3 reads TGTGCCAGCAGCCCCAGGAGGGTGGATGAGCAGTTCTTC. Complete variable domain (other parts from reference TRBV7-3 and TRBJ2-1): GAGVSQTPSNKVTEKGKYVELRCDPISGHTALYWYRQSLGQGPEFLIYFQGTGAADDSGLPNDRFFAVRPEGSVSTLKIQRTERGDSAVYLCASSPRRVDEQFFGPGTRLTVL.